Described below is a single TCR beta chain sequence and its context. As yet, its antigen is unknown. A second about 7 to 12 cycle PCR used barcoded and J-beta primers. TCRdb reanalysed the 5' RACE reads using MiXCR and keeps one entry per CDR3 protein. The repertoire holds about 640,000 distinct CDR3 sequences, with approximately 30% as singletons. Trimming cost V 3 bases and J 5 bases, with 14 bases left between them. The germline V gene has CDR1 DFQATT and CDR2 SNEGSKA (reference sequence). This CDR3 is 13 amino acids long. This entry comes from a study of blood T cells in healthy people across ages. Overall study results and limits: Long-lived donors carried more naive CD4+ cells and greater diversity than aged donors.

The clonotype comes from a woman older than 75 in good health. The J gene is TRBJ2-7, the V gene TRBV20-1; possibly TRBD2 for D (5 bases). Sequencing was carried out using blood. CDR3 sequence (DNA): TGCAGTGCTAGGTTTGAGGGAGTTAACGAGCAGTACTTC. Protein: CSARFEGVNEQYF.